The 22 T cell receptor beta chains reported below all come from one sample, sequenced in a study of blood T cell repertoires in COVID-19. Some clones are missing from TCRdb's copy, which holds only in-frame ones; the method was immunoSEQ multiplex PCR. The data hold 200,000 to 250,000 clones, with nearly 85% observed a single time. The specimen sequenced was peripheral blood. Source of these receptors: a woman in her 30s with COVID-19, enrolled during active disease.

The chain joins TRBV5-6 to TRBJ1-2; 7 bases map to TRBD1. The germline V gene encodes CDR1 SGHDT and CDR2 YYEEEE. The V segment lost 0 bases and the J segment 3 bases; nucleotides outside the gene matches: 2. This CDR3 spans 14 amino acids. In nucleotides, the CDR3 is TGTGCCAGCAGCTTGGAGGGGGCGGACTATGGCTACACCTTC. Its translation: CASSLEGADYGYTF.

The table lists this clone with a few counts. The chain recombines TRBV5-1 with TRBJ1-2; D is unresolved. V gave up 4 bases and J gave up 7 bases, with 14 bases separating them. CDR1 SGHRS and CDR2 YFSETQ come from the germline V gene. The length of the CDR3 is 13 residues. CDR3 DNA: TGCGCCAGCAGCACCACAGAAGGCGCTGGCTACACCTTC. This translates into CASSTTEGAGYTF.

In its sample, this clone was seen once. The V call is TRBV19, the J call TRBJ1-2; D is possibly TRBD1 (5 bases). The CDR3 is 16 amino acids. The germline V gene has CDR1 LNHDA and CDR2 SQIVND (reference sequence). The V and J ends lost 1 base and 4 bases respectively, with 16 bases between them. CDR3 residues: CASSIGRTPTAYGYTF. The CDR3 DNA reads as TGTGCCAGTAGTATAGGTCGGACACCTACCGCCTATGGCTACACCTTC.

This rearrangement joins TRBV30 to TRBJ2-4, with D possibly matching TRBD1 (6 bases). V gave up 3 bases and J gave up 1 base, with 10 bases separating them. This CDR3 is 14 amino acids long. The germline gives CDR1 GTSNPN, CDR2 SVGIG (reference sequence). This CDR3 is CAWSRTGAKNIQYF. The CDR3 DNA follows: TGTGCCTGGAGCCGTACAGGGGCCAAAAACATTCAGTACTTC.

V and J are TRBV29-1 and TRBJ2-1, with D tentatively TRBD1 (6 bases). The CDR3 contains 12 residues. V shed 4 bases and J shed 9 bases, with 13 bases lying between them. Germline V gene lookup returns CDR1 SQVTM and CDR2 ANQGSEA. The DNA of the CDR3 is TGCAGCGTTGGAACAGGGTTGGGTGAGCAGTTCTTC. Its translation: CSVGTGLGEQFF.

This clone was found once. This chain links TRBV2 with TRBJ1-2, with D possibly being TRBD1 (5 bases). Germline V gene lookup returns CDR1 SNHLY and CDR2 FYNNEI. The CDR3 consists of 15 residues. The V end lost 0 bases, the J end lost 6 bases, and 14 bases lay between the germline ends. The CDR3 DNA follows: TGTGCCAGCAGTGAAGCGCGGGGGGGAAAAAATGGCTACACCTTC. It encodes CASSEARGGKNGYTF.

V is TRBV7-2 and J is TRBJ1-1; D call uncertain. Trimming took off 0 bases at V and 0 bases at J, with 11 bases between the two ends. This CDR3 is 16 amino acids long. The germline V gene encodes CDR1 SGHTA and CDR2 FQGNSA. The CDR3 DNA reads as TGTGCCAGCAGCTTAGCCGGAGGCAGGATGAACACTGAAGCTTTCTTT. Residues: CASSLAGGRMNTEAFF.

V gene TRBV6-5 combines with J gene TRBJ1-1; D perhaps matches TRBD1 (5 bases). This CDR3 contains 13 residues. In germline, CDR1 is MNHEY, CDR2 SVGAGI. With 2 bases removed from V and 4 bases from J, the gap between germline ends came to 8 bases. This CDR3 reads CASSYGQGTEAFF. DNA of the CDR3: TGTGCCAGCAGTTACGGGCAGGGCACTGAAGCTTTCTTT.

This chain uses TRBV7-9 with TRBJ2-3; D is ambiguous. Germline assignment: CDR1 SEHNR and CDR2 FQNEAQ (reference sequence). The CDR3 consists of 17 residues. V was cut by 1 base and J by 2 bases, with 16 bases left in between. This chain's CDR3 is CASSLGFGGSYTDTQYF. CDR3 sequence (DNA): TGTGCCAGCAGCTTAGGCTTTGGCGGCTCCTACACAGATACGCAGTATTTT.

The CDR3 loop is CASSAPGLGADTQYF. CDR3 nucleotide sequence: TGTGCCAGCAGCGCGCCGGGACTAGGAGCCGATACGCAGTATTTT. This chain connects TRBV5-4 to TRBJ2-3, with TRBD2 identical over 8 bases. V shed 4 bases, J shed 6 bases, and the junction held 10 bases outside the gene matches. Germline lookup yields CDR1 SGHNT and CDR2 YYREEE (reference sequence). This CDR3 is 15 amino acids long.

J is TRBJ2-1 and V is TRBV6-6, with 7 bases identical to TRBD2. Trimming removed 6 bases from V and 10 bases from J; junction bases left unmatched: 6. The CDR3 is 12 residues long. CDR1 MNHNY and CDR2 SVGAGI come from the germline V gene (reference sequence). The CDR3 is CASRRTSMEQFF. In DNA, the CDR3 is TGTGCCAGCAGGCGGACTAGTATGGAGCAGTTCTTC.

This clone was counted a few times. The genes are TRBV5-5 and TRBJ2-2; 7 bases match TRBD1. J lost 4 bases, V lost 3 bases, and 0 bases had no gene match. The CDR3 has 13 amino acids. Germline assignment: CDR1 SGHKS and CDR2 YYEKEE (reference sequence). CDR3: CASSWDSTGELFF. In DNA form, the CDR3 reads TGTGCCAGCAGCTGGGACAGCACCGGGGAGCTGTTTTTT.

The V and J genes are TRBV30 and TRBJ1-5; 7 bases agree with TRBD1. The germline V gene has CDR1 GTSNPN and CDR2 SVGIG (reference sequence). V lost 2 bases to trimming and J lost 4 bases; unmatched junction nucleotides: 2. The CDR3 loop spans 13 amino acids. DNA of the CDR3: TGTGCCTGGAGTCCCAGGGGGAATCAGCCCCAGCATTTT. Its protein is CAWSPRGNQPQHF.

The rearrangement joins TRBV5-1 to TRBJ2-3, with TRBD2 matching 14 bases. The CDR3 runs to 18 residues. The ends lost 5 bases at V and 1 base at J; junction bases unmatched: 9. Germline CDR1 reads SGHRS; CDR2 reads YFSETQ. The CDR3 loop reads CASRSGTSGRGGTDTQYF. DNA of the CDR3: TGCGCCAGCAGATCTGGGACTAGCGGGAGAGGCGGCACAGATACGCAGTATTTT.

Here the CDR3 DNA reads TGTGCCAGCAGTTACGTCTTGGGCAGGCTTAACTATGGCTACACCTTC. It yields the protein CASSYVLGRLNYGYTF. The rearrangement uses TRBV6-2 or TRBV6-3 and TRBJ1-2; D gene unclear. V lost 2 bases, J lost 1 base, and 14 bases lay in between. The CDR3 contains 16 residues. Germline lookup yields CDR1 MNHEY and CDR2 SVGEGT.

The chain combines TRBV28 with TRBJ1-4; D not resolved. Trimming cost V 4 bases and J 4 bases, with 19 bases left between them. Germline V gene lookup returns CDR1 MDHEN and CDR2 SYDVKM. The CDR3 is made up of 17 amino acids. The CDR3 bases are TGTGCCAGCAGTTCTTATCATCAGGTCCAGCATAATGAAAAACTGTTTTTT. This translates into CASSSYHQVQHNEKLFF.

The chain joins TRBV25-1 to TRBJ2-2; the D is unclear. V was shortened by 5 bases and J by 2 bases, with 9 bases between the two germline ends. Germline values: CDR1 MGHDK, CDR2 SYGVNS. The CDR3 is made up of 14 amino acids. The CDR3 loop is CASSRLTNTGELFF. Written as DNA, the CDR3 is TGTGCCAGCAGTCGACTTACCAACACCGGGGAGCTGTTTTTT.

This clone has just a few counts. V is TRBV2 and J is TRBJ1-5; TRBD1 is a possible D gene (6 bases). Deletions cut 4 bases from V and 4 bases from J, with 11 bases between. Germline V gives CDR1 SNHLY, CDR2 FYNNEI. The CDR3 is made up of 14 amino acids. The CDR3 region has the DNA TGTGCCAGCAGTGTCGGACAGCTAAATCAGCCCCAGCATTTT. This gives the protein CASSVGQLNQPQHF.

The V and J genes are TRBV7-3 and TRBJ2-1; 10 positions match TRBD2. V dropped 5 bases and J dropped 8; count of bases not matched to a gene: 9. Germline V CDR1 and CDR2: SGHTA, FQGTGA. The CDR3 is 15 amino acids. CDR3 protein: CASSVGTSAVDEQFF. CDR3 nucleotide sequence: TGTGCCAGCAGCGTAGGGACTAGCGCCGTCGATGAGCAGTTCTTC.

The chain is built from TRBV29-1 and TRBJ1-2; D is perhaps TRBD1 (6 bases). V lost 0 bases and J lost 7, with 12 bases in between. The CDR3 spans 13 residues. Germline assignment: CDR1 SQVTM and CDR2 ANQGSEA. Here the CDR3 reads CSVEDQTGVGYTF. The CDR3, as DNA: TGCAGCGTTGAAGACCAGACAGGCGTTGGCTACACCTTC. Full variable domain (outside the CDR3, taken from reference TRBV29-1 and TRBJ1-2): SAVISQKPSRDICQRGTSLTIQCQVDSQVTMMFWYRQQPGQSLTLIATANQGSEATYESGFVIDKFPISRPNLTFSTLTVSNMSPEDSSIYLCSVEDQTGVGYTFGSGTRLTVV.

The rearrangement uses TRBV5-1 and TRBJ2-7, with D unclear. The CDR3 totals 12 residues. Per germline, CDR1 SGHRS and CDR2 YFSETQ. V lost 4 bases to trimming and J lost 4 bases, with 9 bases between them. The CDR3 region is CASSPGAYEQYF. The DNA of the CDR3 is TGCGCCAGCAGCCCCGGAGCTTACGAGCAGTACTTC.

A note on this clone: Other nucleotide sequences from this sample produce the same CDR3. The chain recombines TRBV6-1 with TRBJ1-5, with D hard to call. V was clipped by 0 bases and J by 4 bases, with 4 bases between them. The CDR3 sequence is 13 residues long. Germline CDR1 MNHNS, CDR2 SASEGT. The CDR3 DNA is TGTGCCAGCAGTGAAGCTAGAAATCAGCCCCAGCATTTT. Its translation is CASSEARNQPQHF.